This T cell receptor beta chain was recovered during a study of tumor-infiltrating lymphocytes in primary liver carcinoma. General study results and limits: When set against blood, tumors had a significantly higher top-250-clone fraction (p = 0.039). For tumor-adjacent and tumor-blood pairs, overlap was less than that seen for tumor region pairs.

The CDR3 extends over 13 amino acids. Germline V gene data show CDR1 as SGHDT and CDR2 as YYEEEE. Comments on this clonotype: Its cognate antigen is unknown. A single base separates this from a much larger clone, so it may be a read error.

RNA and DNA were co-extracted from approximately 20-30 mg of unsorted bulk tissue. Samples were taken from five separate regions (per tumor). A primer matching the constant region was used to make TCR beta cDNA from 450 to 500 ng of total RNA. Three nested multiplex PCR rounds of slightly modified ARM-PCR generated TCR beta libraries. Researchers ran the first two PCR rounds for roughly 10 cycles each with TRBV1-TRBV30 forward primers and a C-beta reverse primer. TCRdb itself ran the multiplex PCR reads through MiXCR, one entry per CDR3 protein. The data show roughly 120,000 distinct CDR3 sequences, 50% to 70% seen once.

The clonotype originates from a woman aged 55-69 years with primary liver carcinoma and hepatitis B virus infection. This chain joins TRBV5-6 and TRBJ2-6; tentatively, D is TRBD1 (7 bases). The material sequenced was liver tumor tissue from sampling region 1. The sample's subset: tumor region T1, superior pole. For the CDR3, the DNA is TGCGGGGGACAGCGCTCTGGGACCAACGTCCTGACTTTC. Its translation is CGGQRSGTNVLTF.